A selection of T cell receptor beta chains follows, all from one sample in a study of cytomegalovirus exposure and HLA in healthy donors. Clones were sequenced by immunoSEQ multiplex PCR, and TCRdb holds only the in-frame ones, with some missing. The repertoire has approximately 110,000 clones, roughly 80% of them found once; the top ten carry over 20%. Source material: PBMCs. These receptor sequences come from a man younger than 40 in good health and CMV-seropositive. Both conserved end residues are part of each CDR3. Fields, in order: J gene, clone size, V gene, D gene, CDR3 protein, CDR3 DNA. A D gene is named only where the DNA matches it firmly. Size is stated for part of the rows, as once, few or many counts, or as a class when the clone is expanded.

>TRBJ2-1|NA|TRBV13|NA
CASSLGLPVIEQFF
TGTGCCAGCAGCTTAGGCTTACCAGTAATTGAGCAGTTCTTC
>TRBJ1-5|NA|TRBV9|NA
CASSVDPGQPQHF
TGTGCCAGCAGCGTAGATCCAGGACAGCCCCAGCATTTT
>TRBJ1-1|NA|TRBV19|TRBD1
CASSIGGQGEAFF
TGTGCCAGTAGTATTGGGGGACAGGGTGAAGCTTTCTTT
>TRBJ1-5|NA|TRBV23-1|TRBD1
CASSQGQGDQPQHF
TGCGCCAGCAGTCAGGGGCAGGGGGACCAGCCCCAGCATTTT
>TRBJ2-1|NA|TRBV19|TRBD2
CASRSTTSGATYNEQFF
TGTGCCAGTAGGTCCACTACTAGCGGGGCTACCTACAATGAGCAGTTCTTC
>TRBJ2-1|NA|TRBV19|TRBD2
CASSIFGEGEQFF
TGTGCCAGTAGTATTTTCGGGGAGGGTGAGCAGTTCTTC
>TRBJ2-7|NA|TRBV5-1|TRBD2
CASSLALAGGTYEQYF
TGCGCCAGCAGCTTGGCCCTAGCGGGGGGTACCTACGAGCAGTACTTC
>TRBJ2-7|NA|TRBV13|TRBD1
CASSSGTGSYEQYF
TGTGCCAGCAGCTCCGGGACAGGGTCCTACGAGCAGTACTTC
>TRBJ1-2|NA|TRBV27|TRBD1
CASSSTGVVGYTF
TGTGCCAGCAGTTCCACAGGGGTGGTTGGCTACACCTTC
>TRBJ2-2|NA|TRBV4-1|TRBD1
CASSGQGAGTGELFF
TGCGCCAGCTCGGGACAGGGGGCGGGCACCGGGGAGCTGTTTTTT
>TRBJ2-7|few|TRBV2|TRBD1
CASSPGGWSYEQYF
TGTGCCAGCAGTCCAGGGGGTTGGTCCTACGAGCAGTACTTC
>TRBJ1-2|NA|TRBV5-1|TRBD1
CASSPGDRTYGYTF
TGCGCCAGCAGCCCCGGGGACAGGACCTATGGCTACACCTTC
>TRBJ2-1|NA|TRBV14|NA
CASSTRDSIYNEQFF
TGTGCCAGCAGCACCCGGGACTCTATATACAATGAGCAGTTCTTC
>TRBJ1-3|once|TRBV5-1|TRBD1
CASSSGTDSGNTIYF
TGCGCCAGCAGCTCAGGGACAGACTCTGGAAACACCATATATTTT
>TRBJ1-1|NA|TRBV18|NA
CASSRAYRYEAFF
TGTGCCAGCTCTCGCGCTTACAGGTATGAAGCTTTCTTT
>TRBJ1-1|NA|TRBV9|NA
CASSGAMGAEAFF
TGTGCCAGCAGCGGGGCTATGGGAGCTGAAGCTTTCTTT
>TRBJ1-2|NA|TRBV6-4|TRBD1
CASSDQQGVGGYTF
TGTGCCAGCAGTGACCAACAGGGGGTGGGTGGCTACACCTTC
>TRBJ1-1|NA|TRBV5-6|TRBD1
CASSWTGAVEAFF
TGTGCCAGCAGCTGGACAGGGGCGGTTGAAGCTTTCTTT
>TRBJ2-1|NA|TRBV11-3|TRBD1
CASSPRRQGTGMDEQFF
TGTGCCAGCAGCCCTAGGCGACAAGGGACAGGGATGGATGAGCAGTTCTTC
>TRBJ1-2|NA|TRBV6-5|NA
CASSYGATMGYTF
TGTGCCAGCAGTTACGGGGCAACTATGGGCTACACCTTC
>TRBJ2-3|few|TRBV2|TRBD2
CASSGTSGSDTQYF
TGTGCCAGCAGTGGGACTAGCGGGTCAGATACGCAGTATTTT
>TRBJ2-7|NA|TRBV10-2|TRBD1
CASSLPGQVDEQYF
TGCGCCAGCAGTCTACCGGGACAGGTGGACGAGCAGTACTTC